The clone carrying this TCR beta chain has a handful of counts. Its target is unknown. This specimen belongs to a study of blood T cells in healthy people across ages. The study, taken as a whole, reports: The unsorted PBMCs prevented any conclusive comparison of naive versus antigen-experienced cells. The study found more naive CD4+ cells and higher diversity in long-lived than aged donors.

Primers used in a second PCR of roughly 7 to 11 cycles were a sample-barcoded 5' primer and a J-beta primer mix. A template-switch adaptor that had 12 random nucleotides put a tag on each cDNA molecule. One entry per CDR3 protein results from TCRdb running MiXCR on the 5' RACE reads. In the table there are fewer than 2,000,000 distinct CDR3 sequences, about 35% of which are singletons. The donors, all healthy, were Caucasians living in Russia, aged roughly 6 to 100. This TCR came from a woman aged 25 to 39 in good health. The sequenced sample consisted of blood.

The CDR3 is CASSRDGPYGYTF. CDR3 DNA sequence: TGTGCCAGCAGCCGGGACGGGCCCTATGGCTACACCTTC. This rearrangement joins TRBV7-2 to TRBJ1-2; TRBD1 is a possible D gene (5 bases). Germline values: CDR1 SGHTA, CDR2 FQGNSA. V was pared by 5 bases and J by 4 bases, with 11 bases between. This CDR3 spans 13 amino acids.